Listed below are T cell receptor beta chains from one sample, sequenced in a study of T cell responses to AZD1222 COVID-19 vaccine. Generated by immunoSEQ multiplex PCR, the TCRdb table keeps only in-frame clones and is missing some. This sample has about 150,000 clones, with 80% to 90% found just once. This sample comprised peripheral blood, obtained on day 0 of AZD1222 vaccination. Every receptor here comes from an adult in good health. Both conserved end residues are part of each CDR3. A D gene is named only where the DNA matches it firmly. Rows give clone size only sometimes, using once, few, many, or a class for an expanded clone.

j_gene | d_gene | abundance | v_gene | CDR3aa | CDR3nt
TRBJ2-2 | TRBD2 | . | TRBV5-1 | CASSLTSGGTGELFF | TGCGCCAGCAGCTTGACTAGCGGGGGGACCGGGGAGCTGTTTTTT
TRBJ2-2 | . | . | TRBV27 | CASSHRVSTTGELFF | TGTGCCAGCAGTCACAGGGTTTCGACCACCGGGGAGCTGTTTTTT
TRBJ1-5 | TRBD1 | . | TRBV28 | CASRQGSQPQHF | TGTGCCTCCCGACAGGGAAGTCAGCCCCAGCATTTT
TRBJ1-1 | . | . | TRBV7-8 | CASSLTLGGGTEAFF | TGTGCCAGCAGCCTAACTTTAGGGGGAGGAACTGAAGCTTTCTTT
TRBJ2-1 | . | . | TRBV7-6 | CASSSRADSYNEQFF | TGTGCCAGCAGCTCCAGGGCGGACTCCTACAATGAGCAGTTCTTC
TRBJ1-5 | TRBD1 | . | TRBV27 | CASSLQTGDQPQHF | TGTGCCAGCAGTTTACAGACAGGGGATCAGCCCCAGCATTTT
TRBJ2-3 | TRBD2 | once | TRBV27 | CASSLFLAGGRTDTQYF | TGTGCCAGCAGTTTATTTCTAGCGGGAGGACGCACAGATACGCAGTATTTT
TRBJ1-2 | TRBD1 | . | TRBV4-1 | CASSQGQGLRRNYGYTF | TGCGCCAGCAGCCAGGGACAGGGGCTTCGTCGAAACTATGGCTACACCTTC
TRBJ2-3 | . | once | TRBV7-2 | CASSLELVSVDTQYF | TGTGCCAGCAGCTTAGAACTCGTGTCGGTGGATACGCAGTATTTT
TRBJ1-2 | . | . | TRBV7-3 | CASRLGHYGYTF | TGTGCCAGCAGGTTGGGGCACTATGGCTACACCTTC
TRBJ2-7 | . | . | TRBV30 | CAWSVLRLDEQYF | TGTGCCTGGAGTGTACTTAGGTTGGACGAGCAGTACTTC
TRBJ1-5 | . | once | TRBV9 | CASSVAGTWRAKMGLGNQPQHF | TGTGCCAGCAGCGTAGCGGGAACGTGGAGGGCCAAGATGGGGCTAGGCAATCAGCCCCAGCATTTT
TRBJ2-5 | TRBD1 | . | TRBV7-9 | CASSSGQGVLLGETQYF | TGTGCCAGCAGCTCGGGACAGGGGGTCCTCCTGGGGGAGACCCAGTACTTC
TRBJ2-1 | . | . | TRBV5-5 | CASTLVADLVNEQFF | TGTGCCAGCACCCTTGTAGCGGACCTGGTTAATGAGCAGTTCTTC
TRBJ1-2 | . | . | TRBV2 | CASSATFTYIANYGYTF | TGTGCCAGCAGTGCGACATTTACCTATATCGCTAACTATGGCTACACCTTC